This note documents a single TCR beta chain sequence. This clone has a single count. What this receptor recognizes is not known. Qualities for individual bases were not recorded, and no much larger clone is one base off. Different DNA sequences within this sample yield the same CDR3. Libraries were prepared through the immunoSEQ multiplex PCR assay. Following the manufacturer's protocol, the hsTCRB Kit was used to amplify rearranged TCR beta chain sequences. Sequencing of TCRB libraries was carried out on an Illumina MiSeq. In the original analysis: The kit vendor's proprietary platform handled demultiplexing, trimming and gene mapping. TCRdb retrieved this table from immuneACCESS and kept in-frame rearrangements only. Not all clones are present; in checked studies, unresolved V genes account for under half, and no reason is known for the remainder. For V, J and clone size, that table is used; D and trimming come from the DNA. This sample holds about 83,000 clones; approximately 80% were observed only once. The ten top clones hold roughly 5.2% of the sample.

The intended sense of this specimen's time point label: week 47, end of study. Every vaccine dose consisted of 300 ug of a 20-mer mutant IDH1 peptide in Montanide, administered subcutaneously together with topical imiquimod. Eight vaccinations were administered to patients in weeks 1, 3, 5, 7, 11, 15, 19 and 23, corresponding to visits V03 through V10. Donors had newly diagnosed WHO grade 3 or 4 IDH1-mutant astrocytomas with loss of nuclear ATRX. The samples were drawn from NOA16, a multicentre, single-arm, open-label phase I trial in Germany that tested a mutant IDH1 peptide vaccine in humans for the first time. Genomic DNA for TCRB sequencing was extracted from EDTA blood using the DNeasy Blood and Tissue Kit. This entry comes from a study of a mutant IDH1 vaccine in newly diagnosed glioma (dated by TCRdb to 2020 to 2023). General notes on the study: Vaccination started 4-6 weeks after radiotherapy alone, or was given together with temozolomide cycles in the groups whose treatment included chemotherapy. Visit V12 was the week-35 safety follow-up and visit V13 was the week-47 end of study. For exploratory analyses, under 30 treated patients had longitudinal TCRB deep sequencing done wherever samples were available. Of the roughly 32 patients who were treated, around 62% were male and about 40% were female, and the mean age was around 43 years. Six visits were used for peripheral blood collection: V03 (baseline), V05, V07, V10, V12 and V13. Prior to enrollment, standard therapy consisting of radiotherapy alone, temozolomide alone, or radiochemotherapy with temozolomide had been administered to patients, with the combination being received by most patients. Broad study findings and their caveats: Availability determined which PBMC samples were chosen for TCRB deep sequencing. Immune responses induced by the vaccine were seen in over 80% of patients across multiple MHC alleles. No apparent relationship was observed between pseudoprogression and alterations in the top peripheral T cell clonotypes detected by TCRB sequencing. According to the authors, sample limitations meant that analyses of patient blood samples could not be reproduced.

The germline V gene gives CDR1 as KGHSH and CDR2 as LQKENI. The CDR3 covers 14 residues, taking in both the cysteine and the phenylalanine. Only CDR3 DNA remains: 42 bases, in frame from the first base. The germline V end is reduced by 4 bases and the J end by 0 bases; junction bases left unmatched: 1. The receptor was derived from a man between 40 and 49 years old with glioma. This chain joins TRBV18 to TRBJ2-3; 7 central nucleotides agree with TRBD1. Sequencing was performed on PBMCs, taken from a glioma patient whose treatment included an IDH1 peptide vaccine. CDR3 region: CASSLRGSTDTQYF. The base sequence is TGTGCCAGCTCACTCAGGGGGAGCACAGATACGCAGTATTTT.